A selection of T cell receptor beta chains follows, all from one sample in a study of somatic mutations in cytotoxic T cells in rheumatoid arthritis. Produced via immunoSEQ multiplex PCR; TCRdb's table is partial and in-frame only. The sample includes 15,000 to 20,000 clones, around 77% of them seen just once. The sequenced material came from CD8+ T cells sorted from blood. The receptors derive from an adult with rheumatoid arthritis. The CDR3 runs from the conserved cysteine through the conserved F or W. Fields, in order: J gene, V gene, D gene, clone size, CDR3 DNA, CDR3 protein. A D gene is named only where the DNA matches it firmly. Some rows mark clone size as missing; the rest say once, few, many or name a class of expanded clone.

TRBJ2-4 TRBV11-1 TRBD1 - TGTGCCAGCAGCACGGGGACAGGGAAGGCCAAAAACATTCAGTACTTC CASSTGTGKAKNIQYF
TRBJ1-1 TRBV5-1 TRBD1 - TGCGCCAGCAGCTCCCGGGACAGGGATTGGAACACTGAAGCTTTCTTT CASSSRDRDWNTEAFF
TRBJ2-2 TRBV7-9 - - TGTGCCAGCAGCCGGCGGGACTACACCGGGGAGCTGTTTTTT CASSRRDYTGELFF
TRBJ2-7 TRBV19 - - TGTGCCAGTAGTAGCACAGCCTCCTACGAGCAGTACTTC CASSSTASYEQYF
TRBJ1-2 TRBV19 - - TGTGCCAGTAGTCCGGGAACAGACTATGGCTACACCTTC CASSPGTDYGYTF
TRBJ1-6 TRBV28 - few TGTGCCAGCAGCTATAGGGGGTTTAACTCACCCCTCCACTTT CASSYRGFNSPLHF
TRBJ1-6 TRBV5-1 TRBD1 - TGCGCCAGCAGTTCACAGGGGGCGCGGTCACCCCTCCACTTT CASSSQGARSPLHF
TRBJ1-1 TRBV7-9 - - TGTGCCAGCAGCCCAAACCCCTTGAACACTGAAGCTTTCTTT CASSPNPLNTEAFF
TRBJ2-3 TRBV6-5 TRBD2 once TGTGCCAGCAGTTACTCAGGACTAGCGGGGGCAGATACGCAGTATTTT CASSYSGLAGADTQYF
TRBJ1-3 TRBV27 - once TGTGCCAGCAGTTTATCTTTGGTGAGCGGCAATCCCTCTGGAAACACCATATATTTT CASSLSLVSGNPSGNTIYF
TRBJ1-1 TRBV4-1 - - TGCGCCAGCAGCCAAGATAACCCGTCCTTGAACACTGAAGCTTTCTTT CASSQDNPSLNTEAFF
TRBJ1-1 TRBV6-1 - few TGTGCCAGCAAGGGCCAAGGTGGCACTGAAGCTTTCTTT CASKGQGGTEAFF
TRBJ1-2 TRBV7-9 TRBD1 - TGTGCCAGCAGGACGGACAGGGGAGGGTATGGCTACACCTTC CASRTDRGGYGYTF
TRBJ2-2 TRBV5-6 - - TGTGCCAGCAGCCAGGAACCTCTAGGGGAGCTGTTTTTT CASSQEPLGELFF
TRBJ2-7 TRBV5-1 - - TGCGCCAGCAGCCGGGACAATTACGAGCAGTACTTC CASSRDNYEQYF
TRBJ2-1 TRBV18 TRBD1 - TGTGCCAGCTCACCGGCAGGGGGCGATGCCTACAATGAGCAGTTCTTC CASSPAGGDAYNEQFF
TRBJ1-2 TRBV14 - - TGTGCCAGCAGCCCAACTACCGGGTCCTACGGCTACACCTTC CASSPTTGSYGYTF
TRBJ1-4 TRBV28 TRBD1 - TGTGCCAGCAGTCTCTCCGACAGGGGGCCTGAAAAACTGTTTTTT CASSLSDRGPEKLFF
TRBJ1-2 TRBV2 - - TGTGCCAGCAGTGGGGCCTTTACTTGGGCTAACTATGGCTACACCTTC CASSGAFTWANYGYTF
TRBJ2-7 TRBV10-3 - few TGTGCCATCGGCCTTGGGGTCTTCTACGAGCAGTACTTC CAIGLGVFYEQYF
TRBJ2-3 TRBV5-1 TRBD1 - TGCGCCAGCAGCTTGGAGGGACAGCACACAGATACGCAGTATTTT CASSLEGQHTDTQYF
TRBJ2-7 TRBV6-5 TRBD1 - TGTGCCAGCAGTTACTTCGGGACAGACGAGCAGTACTTC CASSYFGTDEQYF
TRBJ1-4 TRBV6-1 - - TGTGCCAGCAGTGAAAAGTCGGGGGGGAATGAAAAACTGTTTTTT CASSEKSGGNEKLFF
TRBJ2-1 TRBV4-1 - - TGCGCCAGCAGCCACCCCGCCGAGACGCCATACAATGAGCAGTTCTTC CASSHPAETPYNEQFF
TRBJ1-6 TRBV11-2 - once TGTGCCAGCAGCTTAGTGGACAGCAATTCACCCCTCCACTTT CASSLVDSNSPLHF
TRBJ1-1 TRBV6-1 - - TGTGCCAGCAGTGAATCCATCGCCCCGAACACTGAAGCTTTCTTT CASSESIAPNTEAFF
TRBJ1-1 TRBV28 TRBD1 - TGTGCCAGCAGTCCTACCGGGACAGCTGAAGCTTTCTTT CASSPTGTAEAFF
TRBJ2-6 TRBV2 - - TGTGCCAGCAGTGGAGGACCGGGCTCTGGGGCCAACGTCCTGACTTTC CASSGGPGSGANVLTF
TRBJ2-5 TRBV28 - - TGTGCCAGCAGTTTACGGCCGGCCAGAGAGACCCAGTACTTC CASSLRPARETQYF
TRBJ2-3 TRBV7-9 - few TGTGCCAGCAGCTTACCGACGGCAGATACGCAGTATTTT CASSLPTADTQYF
TRBJ1-2 TRBV2 - - TGTGCCAGCAGTGAGCCCAGGCCCGGCTACACCTTC CASSEPRPGYTF
TRBJ2-2 TRBV6-5 - - TGTGCCACCGCCAAAACCGGGGAGCTGTTTTTT CATAKTGELFF
TRBJ2-7 TRBV28 TRBD2 - TGTGCCAGCAGTCCGTGGGGCGGGGGGAGCGAGCAGTACTTC CASSPWGGGSEQYF
TRBJ2-7 TRBV7-6 - - TGTGCCAGCAGCCTCCGGACAGACCCCTACGAGCAGTACTTC CASSLRTDPYEQYF
TRBJ2-2 TRBV9 TRBD1 - TGTGCCAGCAGCGCCAGGACAGGGAGTAACACCGGGGAGCTGTTTTTT CASSARTGSNTGELFF
TRBJ1-1 TRBV6-6 TRBD1 - TGTGCCAGCAGGGGACAGCTGAACACTGAAGCTTTCTTT CASRGQLNTEAFF
TRBJ1-1 TRBV19 - medium-sized TGTGCCAGTAGCCTCCAGGGAGCTGCTGAAGCTTTCTTT CASSLQGAAEAFF
TRBJ1-1 TRBV6-1 - - TGTGCCAGCAGTGTTTCGGAGACTGAAGCTTTCTTT CASSVSETEAFF
TRBJ2-2 TRBV7-9 TRBD2 - TGTGCCAGCAGCTTGGACGGCGGGGGGGCCTACGGGGAGCTGTTTTTT CASSLDGGGAYGELFF
TRBJ1-4 TRBV6-5 - - TGTGCCAGCAGTTACAGTGAAAAACTGTTTTTT CASSYSEKLFF
TRBJ1-4 TRBV14 - - TGTGCCAGCAGCCACCCCTACGCGGAAAAACTGTTTTTT CASSHPYAEKLFF
TRBJ1-5 TRBV2 TRBD1 few TGTGCCAGCCTAGGGGGCGGCAATCAGCCCCAGCATTTT CASLGGGNQPQHF
TRBJ1-5 TRBV4-1 - once TGCGCCAGCAGCCAAGACACAGGGTACGGTCAGCCCCAGCATTTT CASSQDTGYGQPQHF
TRBJ1-4 TRBV10-3 - - TGTGCCATCATTGGGCAGGAGGAAAAACTGTTTTTT CAIIGQEEKLFF
TRBJ2-5 TRBV6-6 TRBD2 - TGTGCCAGCAGTTACTCGAATCGCGGGGGGCTAGAGACCCAGTACTTC CASSYSNRGGLETQYF
TRBJ2-5 TRBV5-4 - medium-sized TGTGCCAGCAGCTCATACGGGGGCCTGGAGCAAGAGACCCAGTACTTC CASSSYGGLEQETQYF
TRBJ2-1 TRBV9 - - TGTGCCAGCAGCCCGTGGGACTACAATGAGCAGTTCTTC CASSPWDYNEQFF
TRBJ1-1 TRBV27 TRBD1 - TGTGCCAGCAGCCTCACAGGGGGCAGGGGAGCTTTCTTT CASSLTGGRGAFF
TRBJ2-7 TRBV5-4 - - TGTGCCAGCAGCCCCTCGGGCTACGAGCAGTACTTC CASSPSGYEQYF
TRBJ1-4 TRBV19 - - TGTGCCAGTACCATGGAGGGTGCAACTAATGAAAAACTGTTTTTT CASTMEGATNEKLFF